The source of this TCR beta chain is a study of memory CD8 T cells in hepatitis C reinfection. At the level of the study: A couple of donors resolved primary infection, then developed chronic reinfection. Between 3 and 8 weeks after reinfection detection, peak samples were drawn.

This table comes from immunoSEQ multiplex PCR, and its TCRdb copy is limited to in-frame clones, with some not included. The profile shows over 35,000 clones, over 75% of them singletons. The time point is: peak reinfection, 3 to 8 weeks after reinfection detection. No in vitro expansion preceded TCR sequencing of the sorted cells. People who inject drugs from Montreal's HEPCO study were the donors. Total naive CD8 T cells were sorted as viable CD3+ CD8+ CD45RO- cells from two donors. The V segment lost 6 bases and the J segment 4 bases; nucleotides outside the gene matches: 3. Germline lookup yields CDR1 SQVTM and CDR2 ANQGSEA. This CDR3 has 12 amino acids.

This chain joins TRBV29-1 and TRBJ1-1, with TRBD1 matching over 9 bases. This TCR was sampled from a young man with hepatitis C virus infection. The specimen was naive CD8+ T cells sorted from blood. The chain's CDR3 is CSVRDRATEAFF. CDR3 coding DNA: TGCAGCGTCCGGGACAGGGCCACTGAAGCTTTCTTT.